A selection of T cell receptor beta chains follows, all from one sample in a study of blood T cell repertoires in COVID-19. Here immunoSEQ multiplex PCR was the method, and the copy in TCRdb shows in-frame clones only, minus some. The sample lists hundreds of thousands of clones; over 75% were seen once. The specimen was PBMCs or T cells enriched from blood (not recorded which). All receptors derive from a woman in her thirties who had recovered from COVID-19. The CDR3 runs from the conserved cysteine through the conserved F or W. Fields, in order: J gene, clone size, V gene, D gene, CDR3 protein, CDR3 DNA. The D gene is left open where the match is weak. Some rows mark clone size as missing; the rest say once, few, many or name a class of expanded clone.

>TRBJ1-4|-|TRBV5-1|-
CASSPHWGANRGGEKLFF
TGCGCCAGCAGCCCCCACTGGGGGGCGAATAGGGGGGGTGAAAAACTGTTTTTT
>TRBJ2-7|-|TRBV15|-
CATSRSRGSLTIQYF
TGTGCCACCAGCAGATCCAGGGGCAGCTTAACTATACAGTACTTC
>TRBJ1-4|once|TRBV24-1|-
CATSDLGVGGEKLFF
TGTGCCACCAGTGATTTGGGGGTAGGAGGTGAAAAACTGTTTTTT
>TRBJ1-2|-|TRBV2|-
CASSQTRSNYGYTF
TGTGCCAGCAGCCAAACCAGGTCTAACTATGGCTACACCTTC
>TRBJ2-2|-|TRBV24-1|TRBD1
CATSLTGVGTGELFF
TGTGCCACCAGTCTTACAGGGGTGGGAACCGGGGAGCTGTTTTTT
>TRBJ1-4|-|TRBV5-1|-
CASSLSVGNEKLFF
TGCGCCAGCAGCCTCTCGGTCGGGAATGAAAAACTGTTTTTT
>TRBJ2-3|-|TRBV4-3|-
CASSQEVHATDTQYF
TGCGCCAGCAGCCAAGAAGTACATGCTACAGATACGCAGTATTTT
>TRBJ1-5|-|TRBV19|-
CASSRGPAQHF
TGTGCCAGTTCTAGAGGGCCAGCCCAGCATTTT
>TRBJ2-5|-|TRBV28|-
CASSGAHQETQYF
TGTGCCAGCAGTGGGGCCCATCAAGAGACCCAGTACTTC
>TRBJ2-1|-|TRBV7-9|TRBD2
CASSLLAAHPYNEQFF
TGTGCCAGCAGCTTACTAGCGGCACACCCCTACAATGAGCAGTTCTTC
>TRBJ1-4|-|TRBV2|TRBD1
CASSEARTGGREKLFF
TGTGCCAGCAGTGAAGCGCGGACAGGGGGTAGAGAAAAACTGTTTTTT
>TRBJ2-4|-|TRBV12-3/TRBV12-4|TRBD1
CASSLRQGDIQYF
TGTGCCAGCAGTCTACGGCAGGGGGACATTCAGTACTTC
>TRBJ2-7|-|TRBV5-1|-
CASSRPDRTYEQYF
TGCGCCAGCAGCCGCCCAGACAGGACCTACGAGCAGTACTTC
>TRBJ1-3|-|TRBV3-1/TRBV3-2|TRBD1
CASSQDDRGGGNTIYF
TGTGCCAGCAGCCAAGACGACAGGGGTGGTGGAAACACCATATATTTT
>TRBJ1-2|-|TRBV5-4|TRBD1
CASSIPMTGDYGYTF
TGTGCCAGCAGCATACCCATGACAGGGGACTATGGCTACACCTTC
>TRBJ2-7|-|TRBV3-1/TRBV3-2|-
CASSQDGGYEQYF
TGTGCCAGCAGCCAAGATGGCGGCTACGAGCAGTACTTC
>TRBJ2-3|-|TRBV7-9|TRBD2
CASSSLAGDDTQYF
TGTGCCAGCAGCTCTCTAGCGGGGGATGATACGCAGTATTTT
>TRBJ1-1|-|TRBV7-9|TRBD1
CASSLLGDRSEAFF
TGTGCCAGCAGCTTACTGGGGGACAGATCTGAAGCTTTCTTT
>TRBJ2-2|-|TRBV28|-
CASLRKGGPMSTGELFF
TGTGCCAGCCTACGGAAGGGGGGGCCGATGAGCACCGGGGAGCTGTTTTTT
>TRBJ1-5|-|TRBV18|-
CASSLQLSNQPQHF
TGTGCCAGCTCACTACAGCTGAGCAATCAGCCCCAGCATTTT
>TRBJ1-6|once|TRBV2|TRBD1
CASSGDRGLNSPLHF
TGTGCCAGCAGTGGGGACAGGGGGCTTAATTCACCCCTCCACTTT
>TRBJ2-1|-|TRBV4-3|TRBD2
CASSQVGIAGGPPNEQFF
TGCGCCAGCAGCCAAGTCGGAATCGCGGGGGGGCCTCCAAATGAGCAGTTCTTC
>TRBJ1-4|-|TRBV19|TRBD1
CASSKIGTAFNEKLFF
TGTGCCAGTAGTAAAATCGGGACAGCCTTTAATGAAAAACTGTTTTTT
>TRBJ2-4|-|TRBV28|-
CASSLRRGLAKNIQYF
TGTGCCAGCAGTTTACGGAGGGGGCTAGCCAAAAACATTCAGTACTTC
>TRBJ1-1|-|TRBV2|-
CASGRKENTEAFF
TGTGCCAGTGGGAGAAAAGAGAACACTGAAGCTTTCTTT